Listed here is a single T cell receptor (beta chain). Its antigen remains unknown. These data come from a study of spatial heterogeneity in lung cancer. Study-wide findings and caveats: Ubiquitous expanded TCR counts tracked ubiquitous nonsynonymous mutations, and regional counts tracked regional ones. Counts that tracked tumor mutation counts were those of expanded intratumoral alpha and beta TCRs. The authors estimated that approximately 7% of tumor T cells were covered for alpha chains and about 14% for beta chains.

TCRdb independently ran MiXCR on the 5' RACE reads; one entry per CDR3 protein. The table lists about 4,200 distinct CDR3 sequences, about 5.7% of them singletons. As for time point: sample taken at primary tumor resection. Frozen PBMC, nontumor lung or tumor provided whole RNA, which was sequenced unsorted. Trimming removed 3 bases from V and 11 bases from J, with 19 bases in between. Germline values: CDR1 DFQATT, CDR2 SNEGSKA (reference sequence). This CDR3 has 13 residues. Sequences were derived from lung tumor tissue, sampled at surgery. V is TRBV20-1 and J is TRBJ1-1; D remains unclear. The sequence was collected from a male donor with early-stage non-small cell lung cancer. CDR3 nucleotide sequence: TGCAGTGCTAGGCACCGGGCCGCGGGCTCGGCTTTCTTT. Its translation: CSARHRAAGSAFF.